This TCR beta chain was retrieved from a study of blood T cell repertoires in COVID-19. Study context: From T cells, B-cell-depleted T cells, or PBMCs came the material, which was cDNA or gDNA.

Original data processing: Amplified reference gene primers provided the basis for estimating nucleated cell counts. Repertoires were generated with immunoSEQ multiplex PCR, while TCRdb's copy carries only in-frame clones and drops some. V and J calls and clone size are given by that table; D and trimming were obtained from the DNA. The sample yields 450,000 or so clones, over 75% seen once. Germline-derived CDR1 and CDR2 are SGHRS and YFSETQ. With V trimmed by 0 bases and J by 6 bases, 3 bases remained unmatched. The CDR3 covers 15 residues. For this clone: Other DNA sequences from this sample encode an identical CDR3 as well.

This chain joins TRBV5-1 and TRBJ1-4, with 9 nucleotides matching TRBD1. Sequencing was carried out using peripheral blood. This TCR was sampled from a woman between 35 and 50 years old with COVID-19, enrolled during active disease. As DNA, the CDR3 is TGCGCCAGCAGCTTGGATGGGACAGGGTATGAAAAACTGTTTTTT. As protein: CASSLDGTGYEKLFF.